This TCR beta chain was obtained from a study of T cell changes during pregnancy in multiple sclerosis. V was shortened by 7 bases and J by 3 bases, with 12 bases between the two germline ends. CDR3 size: 13 residues. Per germline, CDR1 LNHDA and CDR2 SQIVND (reference sequence). The method was immunoSEQ multiplex PCR; TCRdb's version includes in-frame clones alone and lacks a portion of them. The sample includes roughly 90,000 clones, around 93% of them seen just once. This TCR was sampled from a female donor with multiple sclerosis, enrolled in a pregnancy study. The J gene is TRBJ1-2, the V gene TRBV19; no firm D call. This specimen was peripheral blood, taken in the third trimester of pregnancy. The CDR3 region is CASTRRLHYGYTF. CDR3 DNA: TGTGCCAGTACCCGAAGACTCCACTATGGCTACACCTTC.